The 8 T cell receptor beta chains given below trace back to one sample, sequenced in a study of T cell responses to AZD1222 COVID-19 vaccine. The assay was immunoSEQ multiplex PCR, and TCRdb's table has in-frame clones only and misses some. The sample has 100,000 to 150,000 clones, around 92% seen once. The input for sequencing was peripheral blood, taken on day 0 of AZD1222 vaccination. These receptors were collected from an adult in good health.

In the case of this clone: A read error may produce the germline difference seen at one junction end. V and J are TRBV5-1 and TRBJ1-4; perhaps TRBD1 as D (5 bases). From germline, CDR1 is SGHRS and CDR2 YFSETQ. CDR3 size: 15 residues. The CDR3 region has the DNA TGCGCCAGCAGTTTGGGATCGGGGACCGCTGAAAAACTGTTTTTT. Amino acids: CASSLGSGTAEKLFF.

The chain uses TRBV9 and TRBJ2-1; 8 bases fit TRBD2. Germline V gives CDR1 SGDLS, CDR2 YYNGEE. The CDR3 covers 15 residues. The J segment lost 5 bases and the V segment lost 0 bases, leaving 4 bases of the junction unmatched. CDR3 residues: CASSVDGRADNEQFF. The CDR3 nucleotides read TGTGCCAGCAGCGTAGACGGGAGGGCCGACAATGAGCAGTTCTTC.

The gene calls are TRBV9 and TRBJ2-3, with D possibly TRBD2 on 5 matching bases. Germline CDR1 is SGDLS and CDR2 is YYNGEE. V was trimmed by 0 bases and J by 3 bases, leaving 14 bases between them. CDR3 size: 16 residues. CDR3 in DNA: TGTGCCAGCAGCGTAGAGGCTAGCTTCTGGACAGATACGCAGTATTTT. Protein: CASSVEASFWTDTQYF. Full variable domain (missing parts from reference TRBV9 and TRBJ2-3): DSGVTQTPKHLITATGQRVTLRCSPRSGDLSVYWYQQSLDQGLQFLIQYYNGEERAKGNILERFSAQQFPDLHSELNLSSLELGDSALYFCASSVEASFWTDTQYFGPGTRLTVL.

The chain is built from TRBV12-3 or TRBV12-4 and TRBJ1-2, with unresolved D. There are 13 residues in the CDR3. The ends were cut back, 5 bases at V and 1 base at J, with 8 bases in the middle. The CDR3 sequence: CASSRGINYGYTF. CDR3 bases: TGTGCCAGCAGTCGCGGAATTAACTATGGCTACACCTTC.

The chain recombines TRBV18 with TRBJ1-5, with D perhaps matching TRBD1 (5 bases). The CDR3 extends over 16 amino acids. Trimming left V 0 bases short and J 4 bases short, with 13 bases between. Germline V gene lookup returns CDR1 KGHSH and CDR2 LQKENI. CDR3: CASSPPGGNLNQPQHF. For the CDR3, the DNA is TGTGCCAGCTCACCACCGGGGGGTAATCTTAATCAGCCCCAGCATTTT.

The J gene is TRBJ2-3, the V gene TRBV9; D gene ambiguous. The CDR3 length is 14 residues. Germline V gene sequence: CDR1 SGDLS, CDR2 YYNGEE. The V and J ends lost 0 bases and 3 bases respectively, with 8 bases between them. The CDR3 coding sequence is TGTGCCAGCAGCGTAGACTATATGACAGATACGCAGTATTTT. This codes for CASSVDYMTDTQYF.

Only a few counts were recorded for this clone. The genes are TRBV6-5 and TRBJ1-6, with unresolved D. Trimming shortened V by 4 bases and J by 6 bases, and 4 bases separated the two germline ends. CDR3 size: 12 residues. Germline loops: CDR1 MNHEY, CDR2 SVGAGI. CDR3 DNA sequence: TGTGCCAGCAGTTCTGGTAATTCACCCCTCCACTTT. This gives the protein CASSSGNSPLHF.

This chain links TRBV27 with TRBJ2-4; 7 bases map to TRBD1. The ends lost 8 bases at V and 0 bases at J; junction bases unmatched: 4. Germline CDR1 reads MNHEY; CDR2 reads SMNVEV (reference sequence). The CDR3 has 14 residues. In DNA, the CDR3 is TGTGCCAGCCGGACAGGACTAGCCAAAAACATTCAGTACTTC. Translation: CASRTGLAKNIQYF.